These T cell receptor beta chains were read from a single sample in a study of T cells in severe cutaneous drug reactions. TCRdb re-analyzed the multiplex PCR reads; it lists each CDR3 protein once, without DNA. The sample holds just under 550 distinct CDR3 sequences. The specimen was PBMCs. The receptor source for this set is a human donor with Stevens-Johnson syndrome, a severe cutaneous drug reaction. Each CDR3 is given with its conserved first and last residue. Each record gives: clone size, J gene, CDR3 length, V gene, CDR3 protein. Clone size is shown for a subset of rows, as once, few, many or a class of expanded clone.

size: large; J: TRBJ2-3; length: 15; V: TRBV7-2; CDR3: CASSRHGSRADTQYF
size: large; J: TRBJ1-5; length: 15; V: TRBV7-2; CDR3: CASSTSRSGNQPQHF
size: -; J: TRBJ2-1; length: 17; V: TRBV30; CDR3: CAWSPFRASGGLNEQFF
size: -; J: TRBJ2-7; length: 12; V: TRBV20-1; CDR3: CSASRREAEQYF
size: medium-sized; J: TRBJ1-1; length: 13; V: TRBV18; CDR3: CASSPGQATTGFF
size: medium-sized; J: TRBJ2-7; length: 15; V: TRBV28; CDR3: CASSATAPLAYEQYF
size: medium-sized; J: TRBJ2-4; length: 14; V: TRBV9; CDR3: CASSVDRAVNIQYF
size: large; J: TRBJ1-5; length: 12; V: TRBV7-9; CDR3: CASSFVNQPQHF
size: large; J: TRBJ1-1; length: 12; V: TRBV19; CDR3: CASSIGTSEAFF
size: -; J: TRBJ2-7; length: 13; V: TRBV29-1; CDR3: CSVGNRTSYEQYF
size: medium-sized; J: TRBJ2-4; length: 14; V: TRBV7-3; CDR3: CASSWRGDSGIQYF
size: medium-sized; J: TRBJ2-3; length: 13; V: TRBV5-1; CDR3: CASSLGSTDTQYF
size: -; J: TRBJ1-3; length: 15; V: TRBV7-2; CDR3: CASSYGTGKGNTIYF
size: -; J: TRBJ2-1; length: 13; V: TRBV29-1; CDR3: CSVRTGGRNEQFF
size: -; J: TRBJ2-1; length: 15; V: TRBV20-1; CDR3: CSARFIREGYNEQFF
size: large; J: TRBJ2-5; length: 14; V: TRBV28; CDR3: CASSLSGRFETQYF
size: -; J: TRBJ2-1; length: 12; V: TRBV20-1; CDR3: CSALRRLNEQFF
size: -; J: TRBJ2-1; length: 15; V: TRBV7-2; CDR3: CASSSMSEISTEQFF
size: medium-sized; J: TRBJ2-1; length: 16; V: TRBV18; CDR3: CASSSTGTGALNEQFF
size: medium-sized; J: TRBJ2-7; length: 12; V: TRBV7-6; CDR3: CASSPGATEQYF
size: large; J: TRBJ1-3; length: 12; V: TRBV2; CDR3: CATENSGNTIYF
size: large; J: TRBJ2-1; length: 15; V: TRBV5-1; CDR3: CASSLDLAGGAEQFF
size: large; J: TRBJ2-3; length: 16; V: TRBV6-4; CDR3: CASSHLAGEGRDTQYF
size: large; J: TRBJ2-1; length: 15; V: TRBV11-3; CDR3: CASSSRTTSYNEQFF
size: large; J: TRBJ2-1; length: 15; V: TRBV6-2/TRBV6-3; CDR3: CASRPSGGSYNEQFF
size: large; J: TRBJ2-7; length: 14; V: TRBV7-3; CDR3: CASSRYEGSYEQYF
size: large; J: TRBJ2-5; length: 15; V: TRBV7-2; CDR3: CASSFRGRPGETQYF
size: large; J: TRBJ2-7; length: 17; V: TRBV14; CDR3: CASSQGLVWRESIEQYF
size: medium-sized; J: TRBJ2-5; length: 13; V: TRBV2; CDR3: CASSEWWEETQYF
size: medium-sized; J: TRBJ2-1; length: 13; V: TRBV7-2; CDR3: CASSLGPNNEQFF
size: medium-sized; J: TRBJ2-3; length: 15; V: TRBV12-3/TRBV12-4; CDR3: CASSFDERPPDTQYF